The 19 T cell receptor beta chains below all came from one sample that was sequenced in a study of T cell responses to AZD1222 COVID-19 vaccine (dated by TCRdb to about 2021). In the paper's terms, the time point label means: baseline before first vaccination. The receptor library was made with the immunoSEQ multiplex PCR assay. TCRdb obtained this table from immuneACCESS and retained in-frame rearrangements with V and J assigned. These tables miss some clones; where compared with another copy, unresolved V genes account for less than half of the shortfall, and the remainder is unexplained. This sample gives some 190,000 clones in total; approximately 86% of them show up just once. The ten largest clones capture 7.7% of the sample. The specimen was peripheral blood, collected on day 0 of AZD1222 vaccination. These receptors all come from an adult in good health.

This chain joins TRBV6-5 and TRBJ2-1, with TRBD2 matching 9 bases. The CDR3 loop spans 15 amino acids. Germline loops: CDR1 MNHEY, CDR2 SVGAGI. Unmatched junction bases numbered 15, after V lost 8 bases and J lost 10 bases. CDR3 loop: CASRTLGLAGTEQFF. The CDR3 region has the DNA TGTGCCAGCCGCACCCTGGGGCTAGCGGGGACCGAGCAGTTCTTC.

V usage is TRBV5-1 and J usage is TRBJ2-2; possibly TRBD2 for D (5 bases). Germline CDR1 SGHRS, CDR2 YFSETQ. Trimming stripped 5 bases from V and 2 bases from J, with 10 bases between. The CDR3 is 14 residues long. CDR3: CASRLVVNTGELFF. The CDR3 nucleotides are TGCGCCAGCAGACTAGTCGTCAACACCGGGGAGCTGTTTTTT.

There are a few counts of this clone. The CDR3 bases are TGTGCCAGCAGTGACATCGGACAGGGTGGCTACACCTTC. Translating it yields CASSDIGQGGYTF. This sequence joins TRBV25-1 and TRBJ1-2; 8 bases line up with TRBD1. The CDR3 is 13 residues long. Trimming removed 3 bases from V and 7 bases from J; junction bases left unmatched: 4. Germline lookup yields CDR1 MGHDK and CDR2 SYGVNS.

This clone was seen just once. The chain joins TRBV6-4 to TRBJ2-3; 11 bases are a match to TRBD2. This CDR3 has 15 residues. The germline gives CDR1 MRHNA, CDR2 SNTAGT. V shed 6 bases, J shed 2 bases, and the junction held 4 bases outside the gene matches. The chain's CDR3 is CASSRLAGFTDTQYF. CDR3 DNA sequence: TGTGCCAGCAGCAGACTAGCGGGGTTCACAGATACGCAGTATTTT.

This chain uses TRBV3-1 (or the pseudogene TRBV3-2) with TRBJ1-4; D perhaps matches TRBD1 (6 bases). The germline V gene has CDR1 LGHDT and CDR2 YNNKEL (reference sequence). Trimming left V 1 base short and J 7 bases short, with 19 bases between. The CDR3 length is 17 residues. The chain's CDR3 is CASSQGSGILGGEKLFF. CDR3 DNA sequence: TGTGCCAGCAGCCAAGGGTCGGGGATCCTAGGGGGTGAAAAACTGTTTTTT.

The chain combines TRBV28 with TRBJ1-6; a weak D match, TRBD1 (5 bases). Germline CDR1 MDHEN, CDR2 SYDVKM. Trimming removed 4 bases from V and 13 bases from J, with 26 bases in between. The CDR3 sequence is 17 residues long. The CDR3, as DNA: TGTGCCAGCAGTTGGGAGGGCTCTCACCCGGCAGGGTCCCCCCTCCACTTT. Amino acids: CASSWEGSHPAGSPLHF. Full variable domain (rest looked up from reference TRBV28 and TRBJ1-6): DVKVTQSSRYLVKRTGEKVFLECVQDMDHENMFWYRQDPGLGLRLIYFSYDVKMKEKGDIPEGYSVSREKKERFSLILESASTNQTSMYLCASSWEGSHPAGSPLHFGNGTRLTVT.

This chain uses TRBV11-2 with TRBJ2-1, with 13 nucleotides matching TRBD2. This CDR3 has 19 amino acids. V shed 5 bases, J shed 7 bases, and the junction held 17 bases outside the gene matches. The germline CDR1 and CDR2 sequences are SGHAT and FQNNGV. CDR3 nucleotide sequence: TGTGCCAGCAGCCCTTCAACCCCCACTAGCGGGGGGGGACGTAATGAGCAGTTCTTC. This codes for CASSPSTPTSGGGRNEQFF.

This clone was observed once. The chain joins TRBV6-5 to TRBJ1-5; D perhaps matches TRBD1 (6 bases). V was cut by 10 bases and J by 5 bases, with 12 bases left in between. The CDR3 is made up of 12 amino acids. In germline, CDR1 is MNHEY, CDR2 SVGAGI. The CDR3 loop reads CATGTPDQPQHF. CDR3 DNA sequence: TGTGCCACCGGGACACCAGATCAGCCCCAGCATTTT.

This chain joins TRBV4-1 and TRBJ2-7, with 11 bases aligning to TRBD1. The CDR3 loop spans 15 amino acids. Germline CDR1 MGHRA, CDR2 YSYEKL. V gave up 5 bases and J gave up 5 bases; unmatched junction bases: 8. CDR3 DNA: TGCGCCAGCAGCGGCGGACAGGGGGCGCGGGACGAGCAGTACTTC. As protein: CASSGGQGARDEQYF.

In nucleotides, the CDR3 is TGTGCCAGCAGCCAAGAAGGACTAGCGGCAGATACGCAGTATTTT. It codes for CASSQEGLAADTQYF. V usage is TRBV3-1 (or the pseudogene TRBV3-2) and J usage is TRBJ2-3; 10 bases line up with TRBD2. This CDR3 is built from 15 residues. Germline V CDR1 and CDR2: LGHDT, YNNKEL (reference sequence). Trimming at V came to 0 bases and at J to 4 bases, leaving 1 base not matched to a gene.

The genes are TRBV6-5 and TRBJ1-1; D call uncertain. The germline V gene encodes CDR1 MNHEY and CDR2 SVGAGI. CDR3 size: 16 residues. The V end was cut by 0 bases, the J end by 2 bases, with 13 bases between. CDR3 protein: CASSYSFSSVNTEAFF. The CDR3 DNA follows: TGTGCCAGCAGTTACTCGTTCTCATCCGTTAACACTGAAGCTTTCTTT.

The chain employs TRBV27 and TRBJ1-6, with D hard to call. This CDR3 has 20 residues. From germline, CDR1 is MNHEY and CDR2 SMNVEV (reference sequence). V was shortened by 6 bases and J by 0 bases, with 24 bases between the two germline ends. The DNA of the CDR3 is TGTGCCAGCAGCGCTTTCGGCTCAGCTAGACGAAGCTCCTATAATTCACCCCTCCACTTT. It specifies CASSAFGSARRSSYNSPLHF.

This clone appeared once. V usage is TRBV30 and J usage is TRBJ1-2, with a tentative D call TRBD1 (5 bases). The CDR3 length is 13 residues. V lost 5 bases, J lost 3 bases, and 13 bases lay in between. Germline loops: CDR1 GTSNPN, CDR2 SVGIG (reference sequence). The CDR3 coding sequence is TGTGCCTGGGCACAACAGGAGGACTATGGCTACACCTTC. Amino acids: CAWAQQEDYGYTF. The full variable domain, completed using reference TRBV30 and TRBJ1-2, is SQTIHQWPATLVQPVGSPLSLECTVEGTSNPNLYWYRQAAGRGLQLLFYSVGIGQISSEVPQNLSASRPQDRQFILSSKKLLLSDSGFYLCAWAQQEDYGYTFGSGTRLTVV.

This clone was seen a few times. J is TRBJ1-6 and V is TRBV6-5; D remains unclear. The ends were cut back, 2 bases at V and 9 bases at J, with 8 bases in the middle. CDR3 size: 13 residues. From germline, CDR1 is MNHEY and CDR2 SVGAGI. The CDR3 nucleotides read TGTGCCAGCAGTTACGGAGGGAGTTCACCCCTCCACTTT. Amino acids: CASSYGGSSPLHF.

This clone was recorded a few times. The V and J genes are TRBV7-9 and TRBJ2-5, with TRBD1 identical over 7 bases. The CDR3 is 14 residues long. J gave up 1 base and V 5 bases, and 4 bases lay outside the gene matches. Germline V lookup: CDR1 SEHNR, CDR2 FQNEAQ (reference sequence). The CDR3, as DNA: TGTGCCAGCAGCACCCGACAGGGCCAAGAGACCCAGTACTTC. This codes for CASSTRQGQETQYF.

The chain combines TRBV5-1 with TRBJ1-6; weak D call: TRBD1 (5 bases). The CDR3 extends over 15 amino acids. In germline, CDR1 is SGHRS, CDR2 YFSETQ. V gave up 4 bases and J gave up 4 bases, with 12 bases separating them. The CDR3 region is CASSPSGGYNSPLHF. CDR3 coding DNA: TGCGCCAGCAGCCCAAGTGGGGGGTATAATTCACCCCTCCACTTT.

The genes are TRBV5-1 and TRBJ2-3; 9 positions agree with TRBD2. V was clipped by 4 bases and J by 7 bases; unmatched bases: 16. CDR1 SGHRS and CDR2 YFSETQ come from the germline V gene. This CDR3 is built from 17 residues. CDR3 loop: CASSPQGLAGGLNTQYF. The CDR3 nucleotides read TGCGCCAGCAGCCCCCAGGGATTGGCGGGGGGGCTAAATACGCAGTATTTT.

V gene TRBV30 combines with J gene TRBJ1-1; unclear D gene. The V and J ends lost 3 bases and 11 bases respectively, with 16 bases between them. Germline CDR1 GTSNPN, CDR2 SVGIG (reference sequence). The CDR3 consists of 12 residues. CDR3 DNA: TGTGCCTGGAGCGGCGGGAAGGTTTGGGCTTTCTTT. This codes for CAWSGGKVWAFF.

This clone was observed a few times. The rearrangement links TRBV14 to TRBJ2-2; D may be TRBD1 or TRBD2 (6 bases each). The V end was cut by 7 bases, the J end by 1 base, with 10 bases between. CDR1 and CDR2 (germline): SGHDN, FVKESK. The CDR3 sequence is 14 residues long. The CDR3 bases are TGTGCCAGCAAGGGGGGCGTGAACACCGGGGAGCTGTTTTTT. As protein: CASKGGVNTGELFF.